These T cell receptor beta chains were read from a single sample in a study of T-cell reconstitution after alpha-beta-depleted transplantation in children. One entry per CDR3 protein results from TCRdb running MiXCR on the PCR reads. In the table there are over 200,000 distinct CDR3 sequences, roughly 18% of which are singletons. Sequences were derived from PBMCs, mostly from graft donor cells, sampled 360 days after TCRalphabeta/CD19-depleted stem cell transplant. The source of these receptors is a male patient aged 2-15 years who had a stem cell transplant for acute lymphoblastic leukemia, so the T cells may come from the graft donor. CDR3s include the opening cysteine and the closing phenylalanine or tryptophan. D genes are given only for firm matches. Size is omitted from some rows. Given values are once, few, many or a class for expanded clones.

d_gene: TRBD1; j_gene: TRBJ1-1; v_gene: TRBV15; abundance: .; CDR3nt: TGTGCCACCAGCAGAGAGGCATCCGGGACAGGGTGGGGAAACACTGAAGCTTTCTTT; CDR3aa: CATSREASGTGWGNTEAFF
d_gene: .; j_gene: TRBJ2-7; v_gene: TRBV4-3; abundance: .; CDR3nt: TGCGCCAGCAGCCAAGAATGGGACGCGGGGCCCTCCTACGAGCAGTACTTC; CDR3aa: CASSQEWDAGPSYEQYF
d_gene: TRBD1; j_gene: TRBJ2-7; v_gene: TRBV7-9; abundance: .; CDR3nt: TGTGCCAGCAGCCAGAGTACTGGACAGGGAGGCGAGCAGTACTTC; CDR3aa: CASSQSTGQGGEQYF
d_gene: TRBD2; j_gene: TRBJ2-2; v_gene: TRBV4-2; abundance: .; CDR3nt: TGTGCCAGCAGTTATTCCGGGACTAGTTTTTCCATGGGATCCGGGGAGCTGTTTTTT; CDR3aa: CASSYSGTSFSMGSGELFF
d_gene: .; j_gene: TRBJ1-2; v_gene: TRBV12-3/TRBV12-4; abundance: .; CDR3nt: TGTGCCAGCCGTTCACGGGGGATTGAGGGGATTCATGGCTACACCTTC; CDR3aa: CASRSRGIEGIHGYTF
d_gene: TRBD2; j_gene: TRBJ2-1; v_gene: TRBV7-2; abundance: .; CDR3nt: TGTGCCAGCAGCCGCGGGGGACTAGCGGTCGACAATGAGCAGTTCTTC; CDR3aa: CASSRGGLAVDNEQFF
d_gene: .; j_gene: TRBJ1-5; v_gene: TRBV7-9; abundance: many; CDR3nt: TGTGCCAGCAGCCCTAACAGGGATCAGCCCCAGCATTTT; CDR3aa: CASSPNRDQPQHF
d_gene: .; j_gene: TRBJ2-7; v_gene: TRBV6-2/TRBV6-3; abundance: few; CDR3nt: TGTGCCAGCAGTTTTTATACGACCGCCCGCTACGAGCAGTACTTC; CDR3aa: CASSFYTTARYEQYF
d_gene: TRBD2; j_gene: TRBJ2-4; v_gene: TRBV20-1; abundance: .; CDR3nt: TGCAGTGCTACCTCCCGGGGGGGGCTAGCCAAAAACATTCAGTACTTC; CDR3aa: CSATSRGGLAKNIQYF
d_gene: TRBD1; j_gene: TRBJ1-5; v_gene: TRBV15; abundance: few; CDR3nt: TGTGCCACCAGCACAGGGGGGTATAGCAATCAGCCCCAGCATTTT; CDR3aa: CATSTGGYSNQPQHF
d_gene: TRBD1; j_gene: TRBJ2-6; v_gene: TRBV6-5; abundance: few; CDR3nt: TGTGCCAGCAGTTACCCGAGGGGACAGGGGGGTGCTGGGGCCAACGTCCTGACTTTC; CDR3aa: CASSYPRGQGGAGANVLTF
d_gene: .; j_gene: TRBJ2-1; v_gene: TRBV24-1; abundance: few; CDR3nt: TGTGCCACCAGTGATGCGGGACAGCTTCAGGTCAATGAGCAGTTCTTC; CDR3aa: CATSDAGQLQVNEQFF
d_gene: .; j_gene: TRBJ2-7; v_gene: TRBV20-1; abundance: few; CDR3nt: TGCAGTGCACTCCGGGACGGAACCTACGAGCAGTACTTC; CDR3aa: CSALRDGTYEQYF
d_gene: .; j_gene: TRBJ1-1; v_gene: TRBV5-1; abundance: .; CDR3nt: TGCGCCAGCAGCTCCGCGCAAACCCAGAACACTGAAGCTTTCTTT; CDR3aa: CASSSAQTQNTEAFF
d_gene: .; j_gene: TRBJ2-1; v_gene: TRBV7-9; abundance: few; CDR3nt: TGTGCCAGCAGCTTATCTGGTGAGCAGTTCTTC; CDR3aa: CASSLSGEQFF
d_gene: .; j_gene: TRBJ2-3; v_gene: TRBV29-1; abundance: few; CDR3nt: TGCAGCGTTGAGGGGACGGTCAGCACAGATACGCAGTATTTT; CDR3aa: CSVEGTVSTDTQYF
d_gene: .; j_gene: TRBJ1-1; v_gene: TRBV29-1; abundance: few; CDR3nt: TGCAGCGTTGTGGGGGGGACCACTGAAGCTTTCTTT; CDR3aa: CSVVGGTTEAFF
d_gene: .; j_gene: TRBJ2-5; v_gene: TRBV13; abundance: few; CDR3nt: TGTGCCAGCAGCTCTATCGTCGGGGCCCAGTACTTC; CDR3aa: CASSSIVGAQYF
d_gene: .; j_gene: TRBJ2-5; v_gene: TRBV11-2; abundance: .; CDR3nt: TGTGCCAGCAGCTCGAGGCCGCGGGAGACCCAGTACTTC; CDR3aa: CASSSRPRETQYF
d_gene: TRBD2; j_gene: TRBJ2-2; v_gene: TRBV10-1; abundance: few; CDR3nt: TGCGCCAGCTCGGGGGGGGCCTACACCGGGGAGCTGTTTTTT; CDR3aa: CASSGGAYTGELFF
d_gene: TRBD2; j_gene: TRBJ2-3; v_gene: TRBV4-3; abundance: few; CDR3nt: TGCGCCAGCAGCCAAGACCCAAGCGGGGGGCTGGCAGATACGCAGTATTTT; CDR3aa: CASSQDPSGGLADTQYF
d_gene: .; j_gene: TRBJ1-1; v_gene: TRBV7-2; abundance: few; CDR3nt: TGTGCCAGCAGCTTAAACAGCGGGAACACTGAAGCTTTCTTT; CDR3aa: CASSLNSGNTEAFF
d_gene: .; j_gene: TRBJ1-1; v_gene: TRBV5-1; abundance: .; CDR3nt: TGCGCCAGCAGCTTTGGGGGTTGGACTGAAGCTTTCTTT; CDR3aa: CASSFGGWTEAFF
d_gene: TRBD2; j_gene: TRBJ2-5; v_gene: TRBV5-1; abundance: .; CDR3nt: TGCGCCAGCAGCTCCGGACTAGGCAGAACTCAAGAGACCCAGTACTTC; CDR3aa: CASSSGLGRTQETQYF
d_gene: .; j_gene: TRBJ2-7; v_gene: TRBV4-3; abundance: .; CDR3nt: TGCGCCAGCAGCCAAGAGGGGAACTACGAGCAGTACTTC; CDR3aa: CASSQEGNYEQYF
d_gene: TRBD1; j_gene: TRBJ2-7; v_gene: TRBV20-1; abundance: .; CDR3nt: TGCAGTGCCAGATCGACAGGGTTGAGCTACGAGCAGTACTTC; CDR3aa: CSARSTGLSYEQYF
d_gene: TRBD1; j_gene: TRBJ1-2; v_gene: TRBV10-3; abundance: many; CDR3nt: TGTGCCATCAGCCAAGCCCCGGCACAGGGGGCTTCTGGCTACACCTTC; CDR3aa: CAISQAPAQGASGYTF
d_gene: .; j_gene: TRBJ2-1; v_gene: TRBV7-2; abundance: .; CDR3nt: TGTGCCAGCACGCTAGAGTCGTCGGTCAATGAGCAGTTCTTC; CDR3aa: CASTLESSVNEQFF
d_gene: .; j_gene: TRBJ1-3; v_gene: TRBV7-6; abundance: .; CDR3nt: TGTGCCAGCAGCTTAGGGGCAGACCCATACTCTGGAAACACCATATATTTT; CDR3aa: CASSLGADPYSGNTIYF
d_gene: TRBD2; j_gene: TRBJ2-1; v_gene: TRBV7-9; abundance: .; CDR3nt: TGTGCCAGCAGCTCGAGGGCTAGCGGGGGGGAAACGAATGAGCAGTTCTTC; CDR3aa: CASSSRASGGETNEQFF
d_gene: TRBD1; j_gene: TRBJ1-2; v_gene: TRBV7-9; abundance: few; CDR3nt: TGTGCCAGCAGTCCCCGGGACAGGGAGTTTAACCTCTATGGCTACACCTTC; CDR3aa: CASSPRDREFNLYGYTF
d_gene: .; j_gene: TRBJ1-2; v_gene: TRBV18; abundance: .; CDR3nt: TGTGCCAGCTCGCCGGCTACTGACGCCAATAGTGGCTACACCTTC; CDR3aa: CASSPATDANSGYTF
d_gene: .; j_gene: TRBJ1-1; v_gene: TRBV5-1; abundance: few; CDR3nt: TGCGCCAGCAGCCCGGGACGGCCTGACACTGAAGCTTTCTTT; CDR3aa: CASSPGRPDTEAFF
d_gene: .; j_gene: TRBJ1-2; v_gene: TRBV29-1; abundance: .; CDR3nt: TGCAGCGTTGGGTGGGCGGTCAACTATGGCTACACCTTC; CDR3aa: CSVGWAVNYGYTF
d_gene: .; j_gene: TRBJ2-3; v_gene: TRBV4-2; abundance: .; CDR3nt: TGTGCCAGCAGCCGAAGGGATACGCAGTATTTT; CDR3aa: CASSRRDTQYF
d_gene: .; j_gene: TRBJ2-1; v_gene: TRBV11-2; abundance: .; CDR3nt: TGTGCCAGCAGATTCCTTAGGGGGGCACGTAGCTCCTACAATGAGCAGTTCTTC; CDR3aa: CASRFLRGARSSYNEQFF
d_gene: .; j_gene: TRBJ1-1; v_gene: TRBV7-9; abundance: few; CDR3nt: TGTGCCAGCAGCTTAGCCCCCGAGGGCACGCACACTGAAGCTTTCTTT; CDR3aa: CASSLAPEGTHTEAFF
d_gene: TRBD1; j_gene: TRBJ1-3; v_gene: TRBV7-2; abundance: .; CDR3nt: TGTGCCAGCAGCTACCCGGCAGGGGGAGGTTCTGGAAACACCATATATTTT; CDR3aa: CASSYPAGGGSGNTIYF
d_gene: .; j_gene: TRBJ1-1; v_gene: TRBV28; abundance: .; CDR3nt: TGTGCCACCGACTACGACACTGAAGCTTTCTTT; CDR3aa: CATDYDTEAFF
d_gene: TRBD1; j_gene: TRBJ2-7; v_gene: TRBV20-1; abundance: few; CDR3nt: TGCAGTGCTAGGGGTCAGGGGGCATCCTACTACGAGCAGTACTTC; CDR3aa: CSARGQGASYYEQYF
d_gene: .; j_gene: TRBJ1-6; v_gene: TRBV2; abundance: .; CDR3nt: TGTGCCAGCAGTGACAGGGTTAACGACTATAAGGATTCACCCCTCCACTTT; CDR3aa: CASSDRVNDYKDSPLHF
d_gene: TRBD1; j_gene: TRBJ1-2; v_gene: TRBV5-1; abundance: .; CDR3nt: TGCGCCAGCAGCTTGGGACAGGGGGGTTTTACCGCGGATCTCAATGGCTACACCTTC; CDR3aa: CASSLGQGGFTADLNGYTF
d_gene: .; j_gene: TRBJ2-7; v_gene: TRBV3-1; abundance: many; CDR3nt: TGTGCCAGCAGCCTCGCGGGACACTACTACGAGCAGTACTTC; CDR3aa: CASSLAGHYYEQYF
d_gene: TRBD2; j_gene: TRBJ2-1; v_gene: TRBV19; abundance: .; CDR3nt: TGTGCCAGCAGCGGGACTCCTGGCAATGAGCAGTTCTTC; CDR3aa: CASSGTPGNEQFF
d_gene: TRBD1; j_gene: TRBJ2-1; v_gene: TRBV29-1; abundance: .; CDR3nt: TGCAGCGTTGAACCGGTAGACAGGGGGTACAATGAGCAGTTCTTC; CDR3aa: CSVEPVDRGYNEQFF
d_gene: .; j_gene: TRBJ1-5; v_gene: TRBV4-2; abundance: .; CDR3nt: TGTGCCAGCAGCCAGCTTTCGGGGCAGCCCCAGCATTTT; CDR3aa: CASSQLSGQPQHF
d_gene: .; j_gene: TRBJ2-7; v_gene: TRBV5-1; abundance: many; CDR3nt: TGCGCCAGCAGCCTGGTCAGGGGCGGTTTGTACGAGCAGTACTTC; CDR3aa: CASSLVRGGLYEQYF
d_gene: .; j_gene: TRBJ1-4; v_gene: TRBV7-2; abundance: .; CDR3nt: TGTGCCAGCAGCTTATCGGTCTTCGGGGGGAATGAAAAACTGTTTTTT; CDR3aa: CASSLSVFGGNEKLFF
d_gene: .; j_gene: TRBJ2-2; v_gene: TRBV6-5; abundance: .; CDR3nt: TGTGCCAGCAGTTACCAGGGTTGGGGCACCGGGGAGCTGTTTTTT; CDR3aa: CASSYQGWGTGELFF
d_gene: .; j_gene: TRBJ2-7; v_gene: TRBV10-3; abundance: once; CDR3nt: TGTGCCATCAGTGAGGCCGGTGGGGCCTACGAGCAGTACTTC; CDR3aa: CAISEAGGAYEQYF
d_gene: .; j_gene: TRBJ1-2; v_gene: TRBV15; abundance: few; CDR3nt: TGTGCCACCAGCAGAGATCCTAGGTCTAACTATGGCTACACCTTC; CDR3aa: CATSRDPRSNYGYTF
d_gene: TRBD1; j_gene: TRBJ2-7; v_gene: TRBV6-1; abundance: few; CDR3nt: TGTGCCAGCAGGTCCGGGACAGGGGGCAACGAGCAGTACTTC; CDR3aa: CASRSGTGGNEQYF
d_gene: TRBD1; j_gene: TRBJ2-2; v_gene: TRBV2; abundance: .; CDR3nt: TGTGCCAGCAGTCAAGGGACAGGCACCGGGGAGCTGTTTTTT; CDR3aa: CASSQGTGTGELFF
d_gene: .; j_gene: TRBJ2-1; v_gene: TRBV11-2; abundance: many; CDR3nt: TGTGCCAGCATGGGTTGGAACAATGAGCAGTTCTTC; CDR3aa: CASMGWNNEQFF
d_gene: .; j_gene: TRBJ2-5; v_gene: TRBV5-1; abundance: .; CDR3nt: TGCGCCAGCGGCCAACAGGGTGCCCGGGAGACCCAGTACTTC; CDR3aa: CASGQQGARETQYF
d_gene: .; j_gene: TRBJ2-7; v_gene: TRBV6-1; abundance: few; CDR3nt: TGTGCCAGCAACAAAGGGGGGCGCAGGTACGAGCAGTACTTC; CDR3aa: CASNKGGRRYEQYF
d_gene: .; j_gene: TRBJ2-2; v_gene: TRBV4-2; abundance: .; CDR3nt: TGTGCCAGCAGCCAAGTAGGCCCACGTGAGGGGTCCGGGGAGCTGTTTTTT; CDR3aa: CASSQVGPREGSGELFF
d_gene: TRBD2; j_gene: TRBJ2-2; v_gene: TRBV5-1; abundance: few; CDR3nt: TGCGCCAGCAGCTTGCTGACTAGCGACACCGGGGAGCTGTTTTTT; CDR3aa: CASSLLTSDTGELFF
d_gene: .; j_gene: TRBJ1-1; v_gene: TRBV11-2; abundance: few; CDR3nt: TGTGCCAGCAGCTTGTTAGGGGTCGGCACTGAAGCTTTCTTT; CDR3aa: CASSLLGVGTEAFF
d_gene: TRBD2; j_gene: TRBJ2-7; v_gene: TRBV7-2; abundance: many; CDR3nt: TGTGCCAGCAGCTTAACAGCGGGAGGGCCCCACGAGCAGTACTTC; CDR3aa: CASSLTAGGPHEQYF